This T cell receptor (beta chain) was sequenced during a study of T cell responses to AZD1222 COVID-19 vaccine. TCRdb's table, derived via immunoSEQ multiplex PCR, lists solely in-frame clones and lacks some. The repertoire consists of 65,000 to 95,000 clones, with more than 70% occurring once and the leading ten covering less than 25%. CDR3 size: 12 residues. The V and J ends lost 5 bases and 4 bases respectively, with 8 bases between them. The TCR originated in an adult in good health. The chain carries TRBV12-3 or TRBV12-4 and TRBJ2-5, with D perhaps matching TRBD1 (5 bases). The input for sequencing was peripheral blood, taken on day 0 of AZD1222 vaccination. The CDR3 region has the DNA TGTGCCAGCAGTGGGGCAGTAGAGACCCAGTACTTC. Translating it yields CASSGAVETQYF.